The 32 T cell receptor beta chains given below trace back to one sample, sequenced in a study of CD8+CD57+ T cells in acquired aplastic anemia. The template for TCR beta VDJ and CDR3 sequence profiling was genomic DNA. TCRdb re-called the reads through MiXCR, storing one row per CDR3 protein. This sample has 250,000 to 350,000 distinct CDR3 sequences, with roughly three fifths found just once. The sequenced sample was sorted CD4+, CD8+, or CD8+CD57+ T cells (not recorded which) from PBMCs. All receptors come from a human donor with severe aplastic anemia or a healthy control (not recorded which).

This clonotype was counted ten times or more. This rearrangement joins TRBV2 to TRBJ1-5; D not resolved. CDR3 length equals 12 residues. From germline, CDR1 is SNHLY and CDR2 FYNNEI. The germline V and J ends were trimmed by 4 bases and 9 bases, with 10 bases remaining between them. CDR3 coding DNA: TGTGCCAGCAGTGCCGGGTTGGGGCCCCAGCATTTT. Translating it yields CASSAGLGPQHF.

Worth noting for this clonotype: The junction departs from germline at one end; a sequencing error may be responsible. The chain has TRBV5-1 and TRBJ2-3; the D gene is possibly TRBD1 (5 bases). The CDR3 is 15 amino acids. Per germline, CDR1 SGHRS and CDR2 YFSETQ. This CDR3 reads CASSKGWPSEDTQYF. DNA of the CDR3: TGTGCCAGCAGCAAGGGGTGGCCGTCAGAAGATACGCAGTATTTT.

This clonotype was detected many times. The chain links TRBV13 to TRBJ1-1; D call uncertain. The CDR3 sequence is 13 residues long. Trimming took 4 bases from V and 0 from J, leaving 6 bases between them. Germline CDR1 and CDR2: PRHDT and FYEKMQ (reference sequence). This CDR3 reads CASSSTVNTEAFF. CDR3 in DNA: TGTGCCAGCAGCTCGACGGTGAACACTGAAGCTTTCTTT.

The J gene is TRBJ2-3, the V gene TRBV19, with 7 bases identical to TRBD1. The CDR3 has 15 residues. The germline V gene has CDR1 LNHDA and CDR2 SQIVND (reference sequence). The junction had 10 bases not matched to a gene; V was cut back by 8 bases and J by 2 bases. CDR3 DNA: TGTGCCAGTGGGACAGCAACTTATAACACAGATACGCAGTATTTT. This gives the protein CASGTATYNTDTQYF.

The V call is TRBV5-1, the J call TRBJ1-2; D not resolved. Germline CDR1 and CDR2: SGHRS and YFSETQ. V was cut by 3 bases and J by 7 bases, with 16 bases left in between. CDR3 length: 14 residues. CDR3 residues: CASSSDGIVGGYTF. Written as DNA, the CDR3 is TGCGCCAGCAGCTCAGATGGGATCGTCGGTGGCTACACCTTC. The whole variable domain, filled in from reference TRBV5-1 and TRBJ1-2, reads KAGVTQTPRYLIKTRGQQVTLSCSPISGHRSVSWYQQTPGQGLQFLFEYFSETQRNKGNFPGRFSGRQFSNSRSEMNVSTLELGDSALYLCASSSDGIVGGYTFGSGTRLTVV.

In this sample, this clonotype turned up many times. The genes are TRBV29-1 and TRBJ1-1, with 7 bases that match TRBD1. Germline loops: CDR1 SQVTM, CDR2 ANQGSEA. This CDR3 is built from 13 residues. After removal of 4 bases from V and 0 bases from J, the junction contained 2 bases not matched to a gene. Here the CDR3 DNA reads TGCAGCGTTGGGGACAGATTGAACACTGAAGCTTTCTTT. As protein: CSVGDRLNTEAFF.

The chain recombines TRBV5-5 with TRBJ1-2; D gene ambiguous. The CDR3 loop spans 14 amino acids. V was trimmed by 1 base and J by 7 bases, leaving 14 bases between them. Per germline, CDR1 SGHKS and CDR2 YYEKEE (reference sequence). The DNA of the CDR3 is TGTGCCAGCAGCTTGAACAGAAGGCCAGGTGGCTACACCTTC. Translating it yields CASSLNRRPGGYTF.

The table lists this clonotype with many counts. V and J are TRBV20-1 and TRBJ2-4; no clear D. Germline V gene lookup returns CDR1 DFQATT and CDR2 SNEGSKA (reference sequence). V lost 1 base and J 1 base, leaving 14 bases between the germline ends. There are 16 residues in the CDR3. The CDR3 region is CSARAPSGMAKNIQYF. For the CDR3, the DNA is TGCAGTGCTAGAGCCCCTAGTGGGATGGCCAAAAACATTCAGTACTTC.

The chain uses TRBV7-6 and TRBJ1-1, with D tentatively TRBD1 (6 bases). V was pared by 7 bases and J by 0 bases, with 18 bases between. The CDR3 is 16 residues long. Germline V CDR1 and CDR2: SGHVS, FNYEAQ. CDR3 nucleotide sequence: TGTGCCAGCACCCTAGGGGGGGAATTCATGAACACTGAAGCTTTCTTT. Amino acids: CASTLGGEFMNTEAFF.

CDR3 region: CASSPLGAGSDTQYF. The CDR3 nucleotides read TGTGCCAGCAGCCCGCTCGGAGCGGGGTCTGATACGCAGTATTTT. The genes are TRBV7-2 and TRBJ2-3; 7 nucleotides agree with TRBD2. With 5 bases clipped from V and 6 bases from J, the junction kept 11 bases outside the gene matches. This CDR3 comprises 15 residues. CDR1 SGHTA and CDR2 FQGNSA come from the germline V gene.

The chain couples TRBV19 to TRBJ1-3; 7 bases fit TRBD1. Germline V gene sequence: CDR1 LNHDA, CDR2 SQIVND (reference sequence). There are 14 residues in the CDR3. V trimming: 7 bases; J trimming: 3 bases; junction bases outside the gene matches: 6. CDR3 residues: CASIDRAYGNTIYF. CDR3 nucleotide sequence: TGTGCCAGTATCGACAGGGCGTATGGAAACACCATATATTTT.

The J gene is TRBJ2-5, the V gene TRBV5-1; 7 bases line up with TRBD2. The CDR3 has 15 residues. Germline V gives CDR1 SGHRS, CDR2 YFSETQ. Trimming took 4 bases from V and 5 from J; bases not matched to a gene: 11. As DNA, the CDR3 is TGCGCCAGCAGCCCGGGGGGTGGATACGGGGAGACCCAGTACTTC. Amino acid sequence: CASSPGGGYGETQYF.

This sequence joins TRBV19 and TRBJ1-2; 11 nucleotides match TRBD1. V gave up 9 bases and J gave up 4 bases; unmatched junction bases: 4. Germline CDR1 LNHDA, CDR2 SQIVND (reference sequence). The length of the CDR3 is 13 residues. The CDR3 sequence is CASWTGGTYGYTF. CDR3 nucleotides: TGTGCCAGCTGGACAGGGGGCACCTATGGCTACACCTTC.

This sequence joins TRBV5-1 and TRBJ2-3; 7 nucleotides align to TRBD2. The CDR3 is 18 residues long. The junction had 11 bases not matched to a gene; V was cut back by 0 bases and J by 1 base. The germline CDR1 and CDR2 sequences are SGHRS and YFSETQ. CDR3 in DNA: TGCGCCAGCAGCTTGGCCGGGGGTCTAGGACTAGGCACAGATACGCAGTATTTT. Translating gives CASSLAGGLGLGTDTQYF.

This CDR3 reads CASTPRGFEEQYF. The DNA for the CDR3 is TGCGCCAGCACCCCAAGGGGGTTTGAGGAGCAGTACTTC. The J gene is TRBJ2-7, the V gene TRBV5-1; TRBD1 is a possible D gene (6 bases). Germline V gene lookup returns CDR1 SGHRS and CDR2 YFSETQ. The CDR3 totals 13 residues. Trimming stripped 6 bases from V and 7 bases from J, with 17 bases between.

In DNA form, the CDR3 reads TGTGCCACCAGGGGGGCGAGGTCACCCCTCCACTTT. It codes for CATRGARSPLHF. The chain links TRBV24-1 to TRBJ1-6, with a possible D match to TRBD1 (6 bases). The CDR3 loop spans 12 amino acids. Germline values: CDR1 KGHDR, CDR2 SFDVKD. With 7 bases removed from V and 10 bases from J, the gap between germline ends came to 10 bases.

The chain joins TRBV5-5 to TRBJ2-7, with 7 bases matching TRBD1. Germline V lookup: CDR1 SGHKS, CDR2 YYEKEE (reference sequence). There are 13 residues in the CDR3. The trim removed 3 bases at V and 0 bases at J, leaving 0 bases unmatched. CDR3 amino acids: CASSWTGSYEQYF. The CDR3 DNA reads TGTGCCAGCAGCTGGACAGGCTCCTACGAGCAGTACTTC.

In DNA form, the CDR3 reads TGCAGTGCAGCTCCTAGCGGGAGGGTCAGGTACGAGCAGTACTTC. Its translation: CSAAPSGRVRYEQYF. This chain connects TRBV20-1 to TRBJ2-7; 12 bases fit TRBD2. The V gene's germline CDR1 is DFQATT and CDR2 SNEGSKA (reference sequence). V shed 6 bases, J shed 4 bases, and the junction held 10 bases outside the gene matches. The CDR3 sequence is 15 residues long.

The chain recombines TRBV12-3 or TRBV12-4 with TRBJ2-1, with 11 nucleotides matching TRBD2. CDR3 length: 17 residues. V gave up 3 bases and J gave up 10 bases; unmatched junction bases: 14. CDR3 bases: TGTGCCAGCAGTTTGTGGCTAGCGGGGGGACCGTTTATAGAGCAGTTCTTC. Residues: CASSLWLAGGPFIEQFF.

The chain carries TRBV5-1 and TRBJ1-2; D is perhaps TRBD1 (5 bases). This CDR3 contains 13 residues. The V end was cut by 4 bases, the J end by 7 bases, with 14 bases between. From germline, CDR1 is SGHRS and CDR2 YFSETQ. CDR3 in amino acids: CASSQERDCGYTF. In DNA, the CDR3 is TGCGCCAGCAGCCAGGAGAGGGACTGTGGCTACACCTTC.

This clonotype was picked up many times. The chain is built from TRBV20-1 and TRBJ2-5; 7 bases are a match to TRBD2. V dropped 1 base and J dropped 5; count of bases not matched to a gene: 4. The CDR3 contains 13 residues. The germline CDR1 and CDR2 sequences are DFQATT and SNEGSKA (reference sequence). CDR3 protein: CSARVGRGETQYF. CDR3 bases: TGCAGTGCTAGAGTGGGGCGGGGGGAGACCCAGTACTTC.

As for this clonotype: The junction departs from germline at one end; a sequencing error may be responsible. The V and J genes are TRBV12-3 or TRBV12-4 and TRBJ1-6; 7 bases are shared with TRBD1. CDR3 length equals 15 residues. Here the CDR3 reads CASSSRQGSDPPLYF. In DNA form, the CDR3 reads TGTGCCAGCAGCAGTAGACAGGGTTCGGACCCACCCCTCTACTTT.

This clonotype was seen ten or more times. The chain has TRBV3-1 and TRBJ1-1, with 7 bases lining up with TRBD1. The CDR3 extends over 15 amino acids. Germline V lookup: CDR1 LGHDT, CDR2 YNNKEL (reference sequence). Germline trimming cut 1 base from V and 6 bases from J; bases unmatched to any gene: 8. The CDR3 DNA reads as TGTGCCAGCAGCCAAGGATACAGGGGAGTATCTGAAGCTTTCTTT. It encodes CASSQGYRGVSEAFF.

This rearrangement joins TRBV3-1 to TRBJ2-4, with TRBD1 matching 12 bases. V shed 2 bases and J 9 bases; nucleotides not matched to a gene: 5. The CDR3 spans 15 residues. The germline V gene encodes CDR1 LGHDT and CDR2 YNNKEL (reference sequence). The chain's CDR3 is CASSQPGQGASIQYF. CDR3 DNA: TGTGCCAGCAGCCAACCGGGACAGGGGGCTAGCATTCAGTACTTC.

This clonotype was recorded many times. The chain links TRBV14 to TRBJ1-2, with TRBD1 matching over 7 bases. Germline CDR1 and CDR2: SGHDN and FVKESK. V dropped 0 bases and J dropped 8; count of bases not matched to a gene: 6. The CDR3 extends over 14 amino acids. The CDR3 is CASSQDRTGRGYTF. In DNA form, the CDR3 reads TGTGCCAGCAGCCAAGATCGGACAGGCCGAGGCTACACCTTC.

This clonotype was seen at least ten times. The chain carries TRBV12-3 or TRBV12-4 and TRBJ2-7, with D perhaps being TRBD1 or TRBD2 (5 bases each). This CDR3 is 15 amino acids long. The V gene lost 3 bases and the J gene lost 3 bases, with 15 bases spanning the gap. Written as DNA, the CDR3 is TGTGCCAGCAGTTTGGGACGGACGTTGAGCTACGAGCAGTACTTC. It codes for CASSLGRTLSYEQYF.

The V and J genes are TRBV20-1 and TRBJ1-1; 9 bases agree with TRBD1. From germline, CDR1 is DFQATT and CDR2 SNEGSKA (reference sequence). V shed 5 bases, J shed 4 bases, and the junction held 8 bases outside the gene matches. The CDR3 loop spans 14 amino acids. The CDR3 sequence: CSAVNRGRVTEAFF. DNA of the CDR3: TGCAGTGCTGTGAACAGGGGGCGGGTCACTGAAGCTTTCTTT.

This clonotype was recorded at least ten times. V gene TRBV20-1 combines with J gene TRBJ2-7, with D unresolved. V was shortened by 7 bases and J by 0 bases, with 19 bases between the two germline ends. CDR1 and CDR2 (germline): DFQATT, SNEGSKA (reference sequence). The CDR3 totals 15 residues. The CDR3 region has the DNA TGCAGTGTCCGTACCCCGCGGACCAACTCCTACGAGCAGTACTTC. Protein: CSVRTPRTNSYEQYF.

J is TRBJ2-3 and V is TRBV24-1, with 14 positions matching TRBD2. This CDR3 spans 19 amino acids. V gave up 4 bases and J gave up 3 bases; unmatched junction bases: 11. Germline values: CDR1 KGHDR, CDR2 SFDVKD. The CDR3 reads CATSDATSGGATTTDTQYF. The CDR3 DNA follows: TGTGCCACCAGTGACGCGACTAGCGGGGGGGCCACCACGACAGATACGCAGTATTTT.

The chain recombines TRBV5-4 with TRBJ2-1; D possibly uses TRBD1 or TRBD2 (5 bases each). This CDR3 comprises 15 residues. V was shortened by 4 bases and J by 8 bases, with 19 bases between the two germline ends. The V gene's germline CDR1 is SGHNT and CDR2 YYREEE (reference sequence). CDR3 nucleotides: TGTGCCAGCAGCCCGGGACCCCATTCCGGCGATGAGCAGTTCTTC. Encoded protein: CASSPGPHSGDEQFF.

A word on this clonotype: The junction and the germline gene differ at one end; a read error may be behind it. The chain joins TRBV5-4 to TRBJ2-7; 10 bases are a match to TRBD1. The CDR3 runs 19 residues. From germline, CDR1 is SGHNT and CDR2 YYREEE (reference sequence). This CDR3 is CVSSLGRWNRDRGSYEQYF. DNA for the CDR3: TGTGTCAGCAGCTTGGGACGTTGGAACCGGGACAGGGGCTCCTACGAGCAGTACTTC.

This clonotype has a count of ten or more. The chain combines TRBV4-2 with TRBJ2-1, with a weak D call TRBD1 (6 bases). The germline V gene encodes CDR1 LGHNA and CDR2 YNFKEQ. Trimming pared 3 bases from V and 4 bases from J, leaving 10 bases between. This CDR3 region has 14 residues. CDR3 coding DNA: TGTGCCAGCAGCCAGGGGGCCGCGTACAATGAGCAGTTCTTC. Amino acids: CASSQGAAYNEQFF.